The present T cell receptor (beta chain) was sequenced within a study of OX40 agonist ivuxolimab in advanced cancers. Some background on the complete study: Ivuxolimab was a fully human IgG2 agonistic monoclonal antibody targeting the costimulatory receptor OX40 (CD134). Intravenous ivuxolimab was administered to patients every 2 weeks at six dose levels: 0.01, 0.1, 0.3, 1.5, 3 and 10 mg/kg. Of the 50 to 55 patients in dose escalation, 19 had hepatocellular carcinoma, about 15 had melanoma, 9 had renal cell carcinoma and 9 had head and neck cancer. A male proportion of 82.7% and a mean age of about 60 years, ranging from about 23 to 90, were recorded for the dose-escalation cohort. Prior anti-PD-1, anti-PD-L1 or anti-CTLA-4 therapy was permitted, and about 40% of dose-escalation patients had received checkpoint inhibitors. Partial responses were achieved by three dose-escalation patients, of whom one had hepatocellular carcinoma and two had cutaneous melanoma. The point of sequencing TCRbeta in the periphery was to test whether ivuxolimab changed TCR sequence diversity and drove clonal T-cell expansion. The paper covers the monotherapy dose-escalation part of the phase I ivuxolimab trial, which included N ≈ 50 patients.

Measured from the cysteine to the phenylalanine, the CDR3 is 14 residues long. CDR3 DNA is the only sequence kept; it has 42 bases, read in frame from the first base. Germline trimming amounts to 5 bases on V and 6 bases on J, with 5 as the count of junction bases outside the gene matches. From a lookup of the germline V gene (reference sequence), CDR1 and CDR2 are MNHNY and SVGAGI. Patients with a history of autoimmune disease or receiving systemic immunosuppression were excluded from the trial. In every dose cohort, peripheral blood was drawn for TCR sequencing at baseline, cycle 4 day 1, and cycle 7 day 1. The samples were drawn from a first-in-human, open-label, multicenter phase I dose-escalation trial of ivuxolimab. Adults with locally advanced or metastatic melanoma, renal cell, hepatocellular, or head and neck squamous cell carcinoma were enrolled in the trial. Before TCR sequencing, CD4+ T cells and CD8+ T cells were sorted from peripheral blood as separate populations.

Genomic DNA was extracted from sorted cells for sequencing of the TCRbeta CDR3 region. The immunoSEQ Assay was used for sequencing of TCRbeta CDR3 regions. TCRdb holds this immuneACCESS table with in-frame rearrangements only. Some clones are missing; in checked studies, unresolved V genes explain under half, and the rest has no known cause. Present in this sample are fewer than 65,000 clones, over 80% of which were seen just once. The ten biggest clones cover about 4% of the sample. Notes on this clone: Its cognate antigen has yet to be identified. Per-base qualities were not stored, and no clone one base away is much larger.

Broad study findings and their caveats: After ivuxolimab, expanded clones were on average more numerous among CD8+ T cells than among CD4+ T cells. Low levels of normalized T-cell clonal expansion were also seen in some nonresponding patients. Antigen specificity was not determined for the clonally expanded peripheral T cells. At doses of 0.1 to 3.0 mg/kg, clonal expansion of both CD4+ and CD8+ T cells in blood was seen between baseline and week 6. Partial responders in the 0.1-3.0 mg/kg groups had among the lowest normalized peripheral clonal expansion, especially among CD8+ T cells.

This sequence originates from an adult with an advanced solid tumor such as melanoma, head and neck, liver or kidney cancer. The sequencing here drew on CD4+ or CD8+ T cells sorted from blood, taken in a trial of the OX40 agonist ivuxolimab. Recombination joined TRBV6-6 with TRBJ2-1; TRBD2 matches 9 bases in the middle. CDR3 protein: CASSPLLAGNEQFF. The nucleotide sequence reads as follows: TGTGCCAGCAGTCCATTACTAGCGGGCAATGAGCAGTTCTTC.